The entry below describes one TCR beta chain. This specimen comes from a study of blood T cell repertoires in COVID-19. Authors' analysis steps: Estimation of nucleated cell counts relied on the amplification of reference gene primers. The protocol was immunoSEQ multiplex PCR, while the TCRdb copy is restricted to in-frame clones and leaves out a portion. That table furnishes V, J and clone size, whereas the DNA furnished D and trimming. The repertoire holds roughly 250,000 clones, with 70% to 90% as singletons. V was trimmed by 5 bases and J by 0 bases, leaving 13 bases between them. Germline V gene sequence: CDR1 MNHEY, CDR2 SMNVEV (reference sequence). This CDR3 has 15 residues.

The origin of this receptor is a woman between 50 and 59 years old who had recovered from COVID-19. Sample: PBMCs or T cells enriched from blood (not recorded which). This chain joins TRBV27 and TRBJ1-1, with a tentative D call TRBD1 (5 bases). In nucleotides, the CDR3 is TGTGCCAGCAGTCCCACGGCAGGGATGAACACTGAAGCTTTCTTT. It codes for CASSPTAGMNTEAFF.